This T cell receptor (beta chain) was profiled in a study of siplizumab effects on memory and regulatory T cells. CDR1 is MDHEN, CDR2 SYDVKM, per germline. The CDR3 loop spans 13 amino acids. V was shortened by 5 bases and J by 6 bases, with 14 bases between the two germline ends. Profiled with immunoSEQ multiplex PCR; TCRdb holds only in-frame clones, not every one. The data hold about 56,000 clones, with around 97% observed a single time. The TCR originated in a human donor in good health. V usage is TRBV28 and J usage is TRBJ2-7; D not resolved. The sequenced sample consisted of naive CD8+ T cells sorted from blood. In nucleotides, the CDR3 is TGTGCCAGCAGTCCCTTCTCTGCGTCCGAGCAGTACTTC. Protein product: CASSPFSASEQYF. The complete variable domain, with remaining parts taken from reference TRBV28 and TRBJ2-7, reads DVKVTQSSRYLVKRTGEKVFLECVQDMDHENMFWYRQDPGLGLRLIYFSYDVKMKEKGDIPEGYSVSREKKERFSLILESASTNQTSMYLCASSPFSASEQYFGPGTRLTVT.